The T cell receptor beta chain under discussion was sequenced for a study of blood T cells in healthy people across ages. With a J-beta primer mix and a sample-barcoded 5' primer, a second PCR ran about 6 to 11 cycles. TCRdb re-derived calls from the 5' RACE reads in MiXCR, one entry per CDR3 protein. The sample has 550,000 to 800,000 distinct CDR3 sequences, less than 40% seen once. This clonotype was detected only a few times. The target antigen is unknown. Trimming pared 4 bases from V and 2 bases from J, leaving 11 bases between. CDR3 length: 14 residues. CDR1 SGHRS and CDR2 YFSETQ come from the germline V gene. Findings and caveats of the study: Per million T cells, the diversity of TCR beta decreased roughly linearly as age advanced. A greater number of naive CD4+ cells and higher diversity distinguished long-lived donors from aged donors.

Staff drew roughly 10 milliliters of peripheral blood from each donor. The sample consisted of blood. The clonotype originates from a woman of 80 years or more in good health. The rearrangement joins TRBV5-1 to TRBJ2-3; possibly TRBD1 for D (6 bases). The CDR3 nucleotides read TGCGCCAGCAGCCAACGGACAGACACAGATACGCAGTATTTT. Its translation is CASSQRTDTDTQYF.